The clone carrying this T cell receptor beta chain appeared a few times. Antigen specificity is unknown. The sample is drawn from a study of CD8 T cells in ankylosing spondylitis. Study-wide findings and caveats: According to the report, clones linked to the disease were significantly enriched in matched synovial fluid samples taken from ankylosing spondylitis patients. One TCR beta motif, made up of 7 or 8 highly homologous variants, appeared characteristic of ankylosing spondylitis blood. Past research had described some motif variants in reactive arthritis synovial fluid and blood.

Each CDR3 protein gets one entry after TCRdb re-called the 5' RACE reads with MiXCR. The table has fewer than 450,000 distinct CDR3 sequences, roughly 15% seen once. Sequencing used blood, either unsorted or a sorted T cell fraction (not recorded which). The receptor's source is a male donor with ankylosing spondylitis.

CDR3 residues: CASSFGQGPYNEQFF. CDR3 nucleotides: TGTGCCAGCAGCTTTGGACAGGGGCCTTACAATGAGCAGTTCTTC. The rearrangement joins TRBV7-9 to TRBJ2-1; 9 bases fit TRBD1. CDR3 length: 15 residues. Trimming removed 3 bases from V and 4 bases from J; junction bases left unmatched: 4. The germline V gene has CDR1 SEHNR and CDR2 FQNEAQ (reference sequence).